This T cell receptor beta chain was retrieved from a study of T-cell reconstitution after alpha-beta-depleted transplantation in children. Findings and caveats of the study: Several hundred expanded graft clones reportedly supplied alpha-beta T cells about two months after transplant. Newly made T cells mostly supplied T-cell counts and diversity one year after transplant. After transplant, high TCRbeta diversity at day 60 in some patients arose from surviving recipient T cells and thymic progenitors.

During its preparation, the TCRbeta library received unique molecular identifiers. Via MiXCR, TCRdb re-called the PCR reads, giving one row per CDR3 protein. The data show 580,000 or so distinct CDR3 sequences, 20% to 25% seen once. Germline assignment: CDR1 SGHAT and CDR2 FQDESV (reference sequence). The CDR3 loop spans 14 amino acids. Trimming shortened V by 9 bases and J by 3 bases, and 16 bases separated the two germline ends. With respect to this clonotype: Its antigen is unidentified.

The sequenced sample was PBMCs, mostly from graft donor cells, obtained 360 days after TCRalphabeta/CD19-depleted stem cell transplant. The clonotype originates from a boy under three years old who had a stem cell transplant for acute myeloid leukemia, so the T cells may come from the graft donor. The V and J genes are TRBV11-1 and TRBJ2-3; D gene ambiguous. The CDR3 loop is CASQLQKTTDTQYF. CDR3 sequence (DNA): TGTGCCAGTCAACTACAGAAGACGACAGATACGCAGTATTTT.